This T cell receptor beta chain was captured in a study of blood T cells in healthy people across ages. Study-level points and caveats: Strongly correlated with naive T cell percentage was TCR beta diversity. Changes in expanded clonotypes were possibly confounded, as the CMV status of donors was unknown.

Points on this clonotype: Its target is not known.

Through a sample-barcoded 5' primer and a J-beta primer mix, a second PCR was run for roughly 7 to 12 cycles. One entry per CDR3 protein results from TCRdb running MiXCR on the 5' RACE reads. The table has more than 600,000 distinct CDR3 sequences, 25% seen once; the top ten hold 9% to 9.5%. Germline V CDR1 and CDR2: SGHAT, FQNNGV. This CDR3 has 21 amino acids. A further study also used this sample, focusing on T cells of mothers and their children. That source adds: Each mother yielded more than 9 million TCR beta CDR3 reads. Each child yielded some 3 million reads.

Sequenced input: blood. The sequence came from a boy between 5 and 17 years old in good health. The chain links TRBV11-2 to TRBJ2-5; 12 bases match TRBD2. The better agreement between TRBJ2-7 and the DNA end casts doubt on the J call. In nucleotides, the CDR3 is TGTGCCAGCAGCTTTTCTTTTTTCCTAGCGGGAGGGCCGATAGGATCCTACGAGCAGTACTTC. As protein: CASSFSFFLAGGPIGSYEQYF.